The rows below give T cell receptor beta chains drawn from one sample of a study of Graves' ophthalmopathy and Graves' hyperthyroidism. TCRdb reanalysed the multiplex PCR reads using MiXCR and keeps one entry per CDR3 protein. The table records roughly 700,000 distinct CDR3 sequences, 40% of them present only once. Sequenced material: peripheral blood. These receptors originate from an adult man with Graves' ophthalmopathy. Each CDR3 is given with its conserved first and last residue. The D gene is left open where the match is weak. Size is stated for part of the rows, as once, few or many counts, or as a class when the clone is expanded.

abundance: .; v_gene: TRBV11-2; j_gene: TRBJ1-1; d_gene: TRBD1; CDR3aa: CASSLSIFGQGTYTEAFF; CDR3nt: TGTGCCAGCAGCTTGAGTATCTTTGGACAGGGCACGTACACTGAAGCTTTCTTT
abundance: .; v_gene: TRBV5-1; j_gene: TRBJ1-2; d_gene: TRBD1; CDR3aa: CASTQGAGPGHGYTF; CDR3nt: TGCGCCAGCACTCAGGGGGCAGGGCCGGGCCATGGCTACACCTTC
abundance: .; v_gene: TRBV20-1; j_gene: TRBJ1-6; d_gene: .; CDR3aa: CSAKPGLAPLHF; CDR3nt: TGCAGTGCGAAACCGGGACTAGCCCCCCTCCACTTT
abundance: many; v_gene: TRBV5-1; j_gene: TRBJ1-1; d_gene: TRBD1; CDR3aa: CASSSRTGVSTEAFF; CDR3nt: TGCGCCAGCAGCTCACGGACAGGGGTGAGCACTGAAGCTTTCTTT
abundance: .; v_gene: TRBV2; j_gene: TRBJ2-7; d_gene: .; CDR3aa: CASSPSRSRYEQYF; CDR3nt: TGTGCCAGCAGTCCATCCCGATCGCGGTACGAGCAGTACTTC
abundance: .; v_gene: TRBV29-1; j_gene: TRBJ2-7; d_gene: .; CDR3aa: CSLRGEGSYEQYF; CDR3nt: TGCAGTTTAAGAGGGGAAGGATCCTACGAGCAGTACTTC
abundance: many; v_gene: TRBV24-1; j_gene: TRBJ1-5; d_gene: .; CDR3aa: CATGPGGNQPQHF; CDR3nt: TGTGCCACCGGCCCAGGGGGCAATCAGCCCCAGCATTTT
abundance: .; v_gene: TRBV2; j_gene: TRBJ2-7; d_gene: TRBD2; CDR3aa: CASSPREGPYYEQYF; CDR3nt: TGTGCCAGCAGTCCCCGGGAGGGCCCATACTACGAGCAGTACTTC
abundance: few; v_gene: TRBV6-5; j_gene: TRBJ2-2; d_gene: TRBD1; CDR3aa: CASSSRTGGGTGELFF; CDR3nt: TGTGCCAGCAGTTCCAGGACAGGGGGAGGCACCGGGGAGCTGTTTTTT
abundance: .; v_gene: TRBV20-1; j_gene: TRBJ2-5; d_gene: .; CDR3aa: CSARESATVQETQYF; CDR3nt: TGCAGTGCTAGAGAATCAGCCACAGTCCAAGAGACCCAGTACTTC
abundance: .; v_gene: TRBV7-9; j_gene: TRBJ1-4; d_gene: TRBD1; CDR3aa: CASSFVGDRVDEKLFF; CDR3nt: TGTGCCAGCAGTTTTGTGGGAGACAGGGTTGATGAAAAACTGTTTTTT
abundance: many; v_gene: TRBV7-8; j_gene: TRBJ2-2; d_gene: .; CDR3aa: CASSVQRWSSTGELFF; CDR3nt: TGTGCCAGCAGCGTACAAAGGTGGTCTTCCACCGGGGAGCTGTTTTTT
abundance: many; v_gene: TRBV9; j_gene: TRBJ1-5; d_gene: .; CDR3aa: CASSVEGVQPQHF; CDR3nt: TGTGCCAGCAGCGTAGAGGGGGTTCAGCCCCAGCATTTT
abundance: few; v_gene: TRBV15; j_gene: TRBJ2-6; d_gene: .; CDR3aa: CATSRDRATPAF; CDR3nt: TGTGCCACCAGCAGAGATCGAGCTACTCCCGCTTTC
abundance: .; v_gene: TRBV19; j_gene: TRBJ2-2; d_gene: .; CDR3aa: CASSILDFANTGELFF; CDR3nt: TGTGCCAGTAGTATCCTGGACTTCGCGAACACCGGGGAGCTGTTTTTT
abundance: once; v_gene: TRBV2; j_gene: TRBJ2-2; d_gene: .; CDR3aa: CASSSTDLETGELFF; CDR3nt: TGTGCCAGCAGTTCAACAGACCTAGAGACCGGGGAGCTGTTTTTT
abundance: .; v_gene: TRBV7-6; j_gene: TRBJ2-7; d_gene: .; CDR3aa: CASSSPDSYEQYF; CDR3nt: TGTGCCAGCAGCTCCCCGGACAGCTACGAGCAGTACTTC